This T cell receptor beta chain stems from a study of lung T cells in sarcoidosis with Löfgren's syndrome. Study in general: Repertoire analyses centered on Löfgren's syndrome patients. Findings and caveats of the study: Multiple Löfgren's syndrome patients reportedly shared TRAV12-1 and TRBV2 CDR3 motifs, suggesting public CD4+ TCRs. The most expanded V genes in Löfgren's patients were reportedly TRAV12-1 and TRBV2. Recognition of an unidentified sarcoidosis antigen was only suggested.

Comments on this clonotype: The antigen is unknown. One base away lies a much larger clone, so this may be a sequencing read error.

TCRdb ran MiXCR on the reads and lists one entry per CDR3 protein. The sample holds several thousand distinct CDR3 sequences, around a fifth seen once. The V gene's germline CDR1 is LNHDA and CDR2 SQIVND (reference sequence). This CDR3 contains 14 residues. With 7 bases removed from V and 4 bases from J, the gap between germline ends came to 13 bases. What was sequenced was CD4+ T cells from bronchoalveolar lavage fluid. The chain joins TRBV19 to TRBJ2-2; no reliable D call. The source is a human donor with sarcoidosis (Löfgren's syndrome or another form), or a control subject (not recorded which). The CDR3 is CASIVGPSTGELFF. CDR3 bases: TGTGCCAGTATTGTCGGACCGAGCACCGGGGAGCTGTTTTTT. The full variable domain, completed using reference TRBV19 and TRBJ2-2, is DGGITQSPKYLFRKEGQNVTLSCEQNLNHDAMYWYRQDPGQGLRLIYYSQIVNDFQKGDIAEGYSVSREKKESFPLTVTSAQKNPTAFYLCASIVGPSTGELFFGEGSRLTVL.